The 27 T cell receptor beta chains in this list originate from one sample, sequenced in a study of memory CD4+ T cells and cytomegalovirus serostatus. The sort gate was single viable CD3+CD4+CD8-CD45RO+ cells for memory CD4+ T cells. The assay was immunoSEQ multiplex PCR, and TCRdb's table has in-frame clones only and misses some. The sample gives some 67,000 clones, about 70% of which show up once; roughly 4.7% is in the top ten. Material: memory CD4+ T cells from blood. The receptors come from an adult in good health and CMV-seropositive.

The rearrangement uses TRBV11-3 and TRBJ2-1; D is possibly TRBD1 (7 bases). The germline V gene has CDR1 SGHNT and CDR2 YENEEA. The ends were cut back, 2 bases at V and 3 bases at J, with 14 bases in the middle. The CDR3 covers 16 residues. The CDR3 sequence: CASSLRGGGVYNEQFF. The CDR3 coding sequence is TGTGCCAGCAGCTTAAGAGGGGGCGGGGTCTACAATGAGCAGTTCTTC.

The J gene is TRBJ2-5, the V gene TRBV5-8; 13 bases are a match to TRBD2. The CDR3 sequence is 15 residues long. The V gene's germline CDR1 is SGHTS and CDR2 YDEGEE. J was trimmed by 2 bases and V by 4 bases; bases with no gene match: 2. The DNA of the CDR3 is TGTGCCAGCAGCAGGGGACTAGCGGGACAAGAGACCCAGTACTTC. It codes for CASSRGLAGQETQYF.

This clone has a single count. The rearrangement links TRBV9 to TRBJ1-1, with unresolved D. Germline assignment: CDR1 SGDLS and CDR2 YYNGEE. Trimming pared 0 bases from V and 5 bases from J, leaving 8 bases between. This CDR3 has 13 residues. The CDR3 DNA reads TGTGCCAGCAGCGTAGGGGCCAGGACTGAAGCTTTCTTT. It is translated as CASSVGARTEAFF.

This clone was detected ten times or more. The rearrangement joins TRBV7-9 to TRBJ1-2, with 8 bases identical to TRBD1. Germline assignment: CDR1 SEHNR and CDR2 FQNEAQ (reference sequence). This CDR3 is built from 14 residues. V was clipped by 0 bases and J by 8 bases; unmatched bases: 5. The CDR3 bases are TGTGCCAGCAGCTTAGCGCAAGGGGACAGGGGCTACACCTTC. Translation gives CASSLAQGDRGYTF. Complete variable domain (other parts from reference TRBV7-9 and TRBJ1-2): DTGVSQNPRHKITKRGQNVTFRCDPISEHNRLYWYRQTLGQGPEFLTYFQNEAQLEKSRLLSDRFSAERPKGSFSTLEIQRTEQGDSAMYLCASSLAQGDRGYTFGSGTRLTVV.

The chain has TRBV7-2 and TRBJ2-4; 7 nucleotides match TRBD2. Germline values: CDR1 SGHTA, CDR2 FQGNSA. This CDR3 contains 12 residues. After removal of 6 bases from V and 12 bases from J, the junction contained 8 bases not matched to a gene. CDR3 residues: CASSTGTIAQYF. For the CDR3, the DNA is TGTGCCAGCAGTACGGGGACTATCGCTCAGTACTTC.

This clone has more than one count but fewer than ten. The DNA for the CDR3 is TGTGCCAGCGCAGTTGGTTGGGGCAATCAGCCCCAGCATTTT. It yields the protein CASAVGWGNQPQHF. This chain links TRBV7-9 with TRBJ1-5, with no clear D. Looked up from germline, CDR1 is SEHNR and CDR2 is FQNEAQ (reference sequence). The CDR3 length is 14 residues. Trimming cost V 8 bases and J 2 bases, with 13 bases left between them.

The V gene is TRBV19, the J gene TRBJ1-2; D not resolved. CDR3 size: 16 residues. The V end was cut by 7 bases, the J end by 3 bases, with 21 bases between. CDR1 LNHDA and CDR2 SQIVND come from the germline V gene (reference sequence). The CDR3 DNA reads TGTGCCAGTACCCCCGGAGGTACATCCACCCACTATGGCTACACCTTC. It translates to CASTPGGTSTHYGYTF.

CDR3 protein: CASSTRGADYGYTF. CDR3 coding DNA: TGTGCCAGCAGCACCAGGGGGGCTGACTATGGCTACACCTTC. The chain links TRBV7-9 to TRBJ1-2; 7 nucleotides line up with TRBD1. Germline CDR1 SEHNR, CDR2 FQNEAQ (reference sequence). This CDR3 comprises 14 residues. The junction had 6 bases not matched to a gene; V was cut back by 5 bases and J by 3 bases.

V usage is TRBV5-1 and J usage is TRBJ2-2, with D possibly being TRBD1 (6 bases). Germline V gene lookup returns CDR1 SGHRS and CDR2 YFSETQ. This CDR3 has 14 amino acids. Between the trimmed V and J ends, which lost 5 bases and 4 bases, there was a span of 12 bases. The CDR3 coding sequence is TGCGCCAGCAGACCGGACAGTTCCACCGGGGAGCTGTTTTTT. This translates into CASRPDSSTGELFF.

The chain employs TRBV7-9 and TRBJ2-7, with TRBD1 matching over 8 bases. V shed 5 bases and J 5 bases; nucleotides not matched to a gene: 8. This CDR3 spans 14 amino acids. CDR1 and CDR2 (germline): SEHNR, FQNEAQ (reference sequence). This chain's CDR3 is CASSRDQTGDEQYF. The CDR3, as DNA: TGTGCCAGCAGCCGCGACCAGACAGGGGACGAGCAGTACTTC.

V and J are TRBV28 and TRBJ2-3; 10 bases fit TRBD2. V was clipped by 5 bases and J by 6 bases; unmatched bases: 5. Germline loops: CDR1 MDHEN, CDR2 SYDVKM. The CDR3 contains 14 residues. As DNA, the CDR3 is TGTGCCAGCAGTAAAGCGGGGGGGCTCGATACGCAGTATTTT. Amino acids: CASSKAGGLDTQYF.

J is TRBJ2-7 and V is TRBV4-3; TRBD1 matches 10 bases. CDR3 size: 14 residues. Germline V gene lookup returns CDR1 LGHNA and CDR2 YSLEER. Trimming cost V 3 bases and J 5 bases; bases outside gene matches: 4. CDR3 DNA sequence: TGCGCCAGCAGCCAGGGGACAGGGGTGAACGAGCAGTACTTC. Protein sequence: CASSQGTGVNEQYF.

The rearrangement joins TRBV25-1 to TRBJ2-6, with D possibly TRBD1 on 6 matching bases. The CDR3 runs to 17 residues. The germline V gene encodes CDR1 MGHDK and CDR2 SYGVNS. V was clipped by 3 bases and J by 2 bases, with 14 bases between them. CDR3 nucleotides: TGTGCCAGCAGTGACCACAGGGCGGAACCTGGGGCCAACGTCCTGACTTTC. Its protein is CASSDHRAEPGANVLTF.

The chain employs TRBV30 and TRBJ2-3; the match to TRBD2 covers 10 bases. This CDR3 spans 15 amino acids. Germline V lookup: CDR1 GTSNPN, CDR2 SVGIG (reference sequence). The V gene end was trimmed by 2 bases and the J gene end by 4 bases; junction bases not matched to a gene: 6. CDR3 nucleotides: TGTGCCTGGAGTCGCGGTAGCGGGGGGTCAGATACGCAGTATTTT. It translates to CAWSRGSGGSDTQYF.

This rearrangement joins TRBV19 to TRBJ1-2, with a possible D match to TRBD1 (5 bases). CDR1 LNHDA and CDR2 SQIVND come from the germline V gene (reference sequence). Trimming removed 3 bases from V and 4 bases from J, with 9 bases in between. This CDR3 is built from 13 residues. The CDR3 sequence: CASSIEGSYGYTF. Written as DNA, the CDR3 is TGTGCCAGTAGTATCGAGGGGTCCTATGGCTACACCTTC.

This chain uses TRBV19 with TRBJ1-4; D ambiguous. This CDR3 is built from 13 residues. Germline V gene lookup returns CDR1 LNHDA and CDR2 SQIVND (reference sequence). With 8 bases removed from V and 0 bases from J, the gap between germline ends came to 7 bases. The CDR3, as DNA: TGTGCCAGTTCCTTCTCAACTAATGAAAAACTGTTTTTT. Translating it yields CASSFSTNEKLFF.

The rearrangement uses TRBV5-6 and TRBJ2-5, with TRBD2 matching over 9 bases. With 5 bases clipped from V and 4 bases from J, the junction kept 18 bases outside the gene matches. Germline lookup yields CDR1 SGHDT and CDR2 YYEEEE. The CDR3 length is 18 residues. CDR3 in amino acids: CASRIGRRGGGAGETQYF. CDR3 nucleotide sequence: TGTGCCAGCAGGATTGGGAGGAGGGGCGGGGGGGCCGGAGAGACCCAGTACTTC. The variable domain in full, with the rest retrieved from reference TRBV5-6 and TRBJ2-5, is DAGVTQSPTHLIKTRGQQVTLRCSPKSGHDTVSWYQQALGQGPQFIFQYYEEEERQRGNFPDRFSGHQFPNYSSELNVNALLLGDSALYLCASRIGRRGGGAGETQYFGPGTRLLVL.

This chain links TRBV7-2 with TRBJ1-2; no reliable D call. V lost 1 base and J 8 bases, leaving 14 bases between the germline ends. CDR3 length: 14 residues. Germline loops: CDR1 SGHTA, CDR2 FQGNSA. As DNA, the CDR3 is TGTGCCAGCAGCTTAGGTGTAGGGATGGGCGGCTACACCTTC. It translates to CASSLGVGMGGYTF.

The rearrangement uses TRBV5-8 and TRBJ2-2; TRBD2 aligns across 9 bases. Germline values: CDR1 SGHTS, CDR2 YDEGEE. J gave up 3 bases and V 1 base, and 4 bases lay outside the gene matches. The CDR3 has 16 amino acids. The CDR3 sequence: CASSLLGGRDTGELFF. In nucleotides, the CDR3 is TGTGCCAGCAGCTTGCTGGGCGGGAGGGACACCGGGGAGCTGTTTTTT.

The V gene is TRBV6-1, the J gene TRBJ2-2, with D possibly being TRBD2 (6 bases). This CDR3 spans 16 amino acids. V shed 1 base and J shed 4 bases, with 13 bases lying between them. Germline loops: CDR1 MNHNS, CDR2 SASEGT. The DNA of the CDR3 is TGTGCCAGCAGTGAAGTGGCAGGGCGGGGCACCGGGGAGCTGTTTTTT. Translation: CASSEVAGRGTGELFF.

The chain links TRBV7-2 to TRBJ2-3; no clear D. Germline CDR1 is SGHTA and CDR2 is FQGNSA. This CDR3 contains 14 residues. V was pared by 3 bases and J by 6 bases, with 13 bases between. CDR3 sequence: CASSFNGGPDTQYF. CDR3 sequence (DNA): TGTGCCAGCAGCTTTAATGGCGGTCCTGATACGCAGTATTTT.

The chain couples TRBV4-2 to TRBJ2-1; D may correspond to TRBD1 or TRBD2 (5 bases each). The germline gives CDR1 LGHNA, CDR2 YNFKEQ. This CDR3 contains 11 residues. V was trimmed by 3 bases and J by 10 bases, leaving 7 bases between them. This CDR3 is CASSQRDEQFF. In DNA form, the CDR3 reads TGTGCCAGCAGCCAGAGGGACGAGCAGTTCTTC.

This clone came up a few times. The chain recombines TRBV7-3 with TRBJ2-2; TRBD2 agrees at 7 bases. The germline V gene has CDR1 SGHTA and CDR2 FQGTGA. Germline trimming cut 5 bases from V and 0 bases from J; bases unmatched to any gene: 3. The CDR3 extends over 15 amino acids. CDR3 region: CASSPRGANTGELFF. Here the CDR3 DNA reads TGTGCCAGCAGCCCCCGGGGGGCGAACACCGGGGAGCTGTTTTTT.

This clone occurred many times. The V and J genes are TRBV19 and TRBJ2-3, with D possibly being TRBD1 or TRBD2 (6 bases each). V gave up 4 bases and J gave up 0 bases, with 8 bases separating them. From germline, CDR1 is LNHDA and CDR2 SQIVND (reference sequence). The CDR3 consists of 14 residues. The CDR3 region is CASSRGASTDTQYF. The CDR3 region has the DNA TGTGCCAGTAGTAGGGGGGCAAGCACAGATACGCAGTATTTT. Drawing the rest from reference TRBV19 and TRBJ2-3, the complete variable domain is DGGITQSPKYLFRKEGQNVTLSCEQNLNHDAMYWYRQDPGQGLRLIYYSQIVNDFQKGDIAEGYSVSREKKESFPLTVTSAQKNPTAFYLCASSRGASTDTQYFGPGTRLTVL.

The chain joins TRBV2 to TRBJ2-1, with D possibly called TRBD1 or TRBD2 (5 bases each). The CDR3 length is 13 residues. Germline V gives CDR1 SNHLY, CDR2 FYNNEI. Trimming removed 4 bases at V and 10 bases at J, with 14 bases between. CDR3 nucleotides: TGTGCCAGCAGTGGGGACGGTCCCTTAGAGCAGTTCTTC. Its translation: CASSGDGPLEQFF. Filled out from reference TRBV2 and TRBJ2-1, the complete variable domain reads EPEVTQTPSHQVTQMGQEVILRCVPISNHLYFYWYRQILGQKVEFLVSFYNNEISEKSEIFDDQFSVERPDGSNFTLKIRSTKLEDSAMYFCASSGDGPLEQFFGPGTRLTVL.

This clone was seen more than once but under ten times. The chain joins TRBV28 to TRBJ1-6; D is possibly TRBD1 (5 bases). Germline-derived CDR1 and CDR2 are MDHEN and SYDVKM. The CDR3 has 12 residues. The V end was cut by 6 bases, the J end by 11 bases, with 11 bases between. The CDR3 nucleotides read TGTGCCAGCAGGGGACGGGCCGCACCCCTCCACTTT. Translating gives CASRGRAAPLHF.

The CDR3 DNA follows: TGTGCCAGTAGTATGGGCGGGACAGGGGGATCCTACGAGCAGTACTTC. This translates into CASSMGGTGGSYEQYF. V is TRBV19 and J is TRBJ2-7, with 11 nucleotides matching TRBD1. With 3 bases clipped from V and 1 base from J, the junction kept 5 bases outside the gene matches. This CDR3 contains 16 residues. Germline lookup yields CDR1 LNHDA and CDR2 SQIVND (reference sequence).